This TCR beta chain was profiled in a study of T cells after yellow fever vaccination. 5'RACE template switching produced TCR cDNA carrying a universal primer site and UMIs. TCRdb reprocessed the 5' RACE reads via MiXCR and lists one record per CDR3 protein. The repertoire includes 250,000 to 300,000 distinct CDR3 sequences, approximately 5.2% of them detected once, and roughly 3.3% sits in the top ten. Between the trimmed V and J ends, which lost 1 base and 0 bases, there was a span of 13 bases. This CDR3 spans 16 amino acids. From germline, CDR1 is SGHRS and CDR2 YFSETQ. The sequence was obtained from a man younger than 35 who received the YFV17D yellow fever vaccine. This sequence joins TRBV5-1 and TRBJ1-1; the D gene is possibly TRBD1 (5 bases). The source was CD4+ T cells sorted from PBMCs, collected on the day of the yellow fever booster vaccination. CDR3 bases: TGCGCCAGCAGCTTGTGGGGGGTGGAAATGAACACTGAAGCTTTCTTT. Its translation is CASSLWGVEMNTEAFF.